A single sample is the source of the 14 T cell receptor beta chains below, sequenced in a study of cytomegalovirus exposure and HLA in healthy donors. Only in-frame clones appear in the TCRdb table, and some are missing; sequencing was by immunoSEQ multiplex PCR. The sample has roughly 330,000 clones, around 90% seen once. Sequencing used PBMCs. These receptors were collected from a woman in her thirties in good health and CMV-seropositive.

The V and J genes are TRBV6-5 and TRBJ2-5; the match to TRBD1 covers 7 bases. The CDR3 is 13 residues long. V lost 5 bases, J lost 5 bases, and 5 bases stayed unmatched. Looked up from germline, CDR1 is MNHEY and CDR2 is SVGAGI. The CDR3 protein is CASSLQGRETQYF. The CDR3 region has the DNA TGTGCCAGCAGTCTACAGGGGCGGGAGACCCAGTACTTC.

CDR3: CASSVGIEQYF. In DNA form, the CDR3 reads TGTGCCAGCAGTGTGGGGATCGAGCAGTACTTC. J is TRBJ2-7 and V is TRBV6-1; no firm D call. The V gene lost 4 bases and the J gene lost 6 bases, with 7 bases spanning the gap. From germline, CDR1 is MNHNS and CDR2 SASEGT. The CDR3 loop spans 11 amino acids.

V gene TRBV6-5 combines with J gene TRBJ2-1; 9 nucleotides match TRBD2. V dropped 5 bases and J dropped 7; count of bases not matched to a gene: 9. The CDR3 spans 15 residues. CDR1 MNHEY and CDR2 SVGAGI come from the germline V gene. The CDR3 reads CASSRLTSGKNEQFF. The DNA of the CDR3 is TGTGCCAGCAGTCGCCTGACTAGCGGAAAAAATGAGCAGTTCTTC.

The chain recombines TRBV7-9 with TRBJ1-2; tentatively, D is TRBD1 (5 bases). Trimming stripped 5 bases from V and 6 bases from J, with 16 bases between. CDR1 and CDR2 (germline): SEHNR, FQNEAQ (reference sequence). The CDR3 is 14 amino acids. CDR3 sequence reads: CASSRDGHWNGYTF. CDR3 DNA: TGTGCCAGCAGCCGCGACGGACATTGGAATGGCTACACCTTC.

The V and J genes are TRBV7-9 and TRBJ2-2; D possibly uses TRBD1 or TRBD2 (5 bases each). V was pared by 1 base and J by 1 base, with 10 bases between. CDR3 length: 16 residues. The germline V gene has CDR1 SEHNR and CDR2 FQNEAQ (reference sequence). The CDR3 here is CASSLDGAQNTGELFF. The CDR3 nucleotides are TGTGCCAGCAGCTTAGACGGGGCACAGAACACCGGGGAGCTGTTTTTT.

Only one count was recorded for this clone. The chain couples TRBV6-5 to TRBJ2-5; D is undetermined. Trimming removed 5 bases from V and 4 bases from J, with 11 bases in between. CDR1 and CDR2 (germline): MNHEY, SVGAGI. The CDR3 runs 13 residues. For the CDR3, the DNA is TGTGCCAGCAGTAATTCTAGGGTAGAGACCCAGTACTTC. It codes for CASSNSRVETQYF.

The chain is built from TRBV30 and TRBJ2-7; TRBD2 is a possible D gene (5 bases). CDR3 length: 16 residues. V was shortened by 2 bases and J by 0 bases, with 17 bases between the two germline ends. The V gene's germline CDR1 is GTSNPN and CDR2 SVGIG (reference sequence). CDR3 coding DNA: TGTGCCTGGAGTACAACCTTGGGAGCCAGCTCCTACGAGCAGTACTTC. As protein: CAWSTTLGASSYEQYF.

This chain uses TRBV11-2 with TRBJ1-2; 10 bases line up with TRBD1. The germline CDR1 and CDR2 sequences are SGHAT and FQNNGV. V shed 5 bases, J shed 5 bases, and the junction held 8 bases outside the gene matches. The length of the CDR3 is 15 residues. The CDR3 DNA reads TGTGCCAGCAGCACGCGACAGGGGGCGCTGTATGGCTACACCTTC. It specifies CASSTRQGALYGYTF.

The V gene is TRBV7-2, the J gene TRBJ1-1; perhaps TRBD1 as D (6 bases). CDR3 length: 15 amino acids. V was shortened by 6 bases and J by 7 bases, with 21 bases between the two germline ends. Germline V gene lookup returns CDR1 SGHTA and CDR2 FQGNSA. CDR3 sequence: CASSPIGGAGLEAFF. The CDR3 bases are TGTGCCAGCAGTCCCATAGGGGGTGCAGGGCTTGAAGCTTTCTTT.

The CDR3 DNA is TGTGCCAGCAGTGAAACCCGGACGGCCTATAGCAATCAGCCCCAGCATTTT. Protein product: CASSETRTAYSNQPQHF. The chain employs TRBV6-1 and TRBJ1-5; D unclear. With 2 bases removed from V and 0 bases from J, the gap between germline ends came to 14 bases. This CDR3 region has 17 residues. Germline-derived CDR1 and CDR2 are MNHNS and SASEGT.

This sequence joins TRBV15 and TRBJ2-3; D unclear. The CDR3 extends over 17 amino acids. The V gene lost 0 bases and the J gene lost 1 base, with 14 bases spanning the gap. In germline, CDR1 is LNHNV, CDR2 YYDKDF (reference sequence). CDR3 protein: CATSRDHGRAGTDTQYF. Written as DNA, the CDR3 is TGTGCCACCAGCAGAGATCATGGTCGGGCGGGCACAGATACGCAGTATTTT.

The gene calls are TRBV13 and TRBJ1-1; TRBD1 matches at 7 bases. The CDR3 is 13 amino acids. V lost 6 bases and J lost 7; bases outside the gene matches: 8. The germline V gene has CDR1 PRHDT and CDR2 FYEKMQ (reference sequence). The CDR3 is CASRIGTAFEAFF. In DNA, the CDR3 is TGTGCCAGCAGGATCGGGACAGCCTTTGAAGCTTTCTTT.

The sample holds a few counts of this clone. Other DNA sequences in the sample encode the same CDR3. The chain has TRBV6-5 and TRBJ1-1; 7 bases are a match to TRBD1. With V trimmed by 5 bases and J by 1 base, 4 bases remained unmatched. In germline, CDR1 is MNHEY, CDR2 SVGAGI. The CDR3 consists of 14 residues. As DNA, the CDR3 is TGTGCCAGCAGTCGCTACAGGGGGAACACTGAAGCTTTCTTT. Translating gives CASSRYRGNTEAFF.

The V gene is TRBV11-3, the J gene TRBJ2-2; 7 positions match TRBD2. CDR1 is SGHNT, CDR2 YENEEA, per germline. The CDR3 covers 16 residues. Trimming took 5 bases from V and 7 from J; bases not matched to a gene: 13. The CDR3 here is CASSALEGGGDGELFF. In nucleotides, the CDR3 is TGTGCCAGCAGCGCACTGGAGGGCGGGGGAGACGGGGAGCTGTTTTTT. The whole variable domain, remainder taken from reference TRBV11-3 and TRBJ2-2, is EAGVVQSPRYKIIEKKQPVAFWCNPISGHNTLYWYLQNLGQGPELLIRYENEEAVDDSQLPKDRFSAERLKGVDSTLKIQPAELGDSAVYLCASSALEGGGDGELFFGEGSRLTVL.